This T cell receptor (beta chain) was identified during a study of T cell changes during pregnancy in multiple sclerosis. Measured with immunoSEQ multiplex PCR; TCRdb has only the in-frame clones, and not every one. The sample contains 18,000 or so clones, 89% of which appear only once. The germline gives CDR1 PRHDT, CDR2 FYEKMQ (reference sequence). CDR3 length: 18 residues. V shed 5 bases, J shed 5 bases, and the junction held 16 bases outside the gene matches. This receptor was identified in a female donor in good health, enrolled as a control in a pregnancy study. This sample comprised CD8+ T cells from peripheral blood mononuclear cells, obtained in the second trimester of pregnancy. V usage is TRBV13 and J usage is TRBJ2-7, with 12 bases matching TRBD1. CDR3 sequence: CASSATGTGGVYNHEQYF. Written as DNA, the CDR3 is TGTGCCAGCAGCGCCACCGGGACAGGGGGCGTTTATAATCACGAGCAGTACTTC.